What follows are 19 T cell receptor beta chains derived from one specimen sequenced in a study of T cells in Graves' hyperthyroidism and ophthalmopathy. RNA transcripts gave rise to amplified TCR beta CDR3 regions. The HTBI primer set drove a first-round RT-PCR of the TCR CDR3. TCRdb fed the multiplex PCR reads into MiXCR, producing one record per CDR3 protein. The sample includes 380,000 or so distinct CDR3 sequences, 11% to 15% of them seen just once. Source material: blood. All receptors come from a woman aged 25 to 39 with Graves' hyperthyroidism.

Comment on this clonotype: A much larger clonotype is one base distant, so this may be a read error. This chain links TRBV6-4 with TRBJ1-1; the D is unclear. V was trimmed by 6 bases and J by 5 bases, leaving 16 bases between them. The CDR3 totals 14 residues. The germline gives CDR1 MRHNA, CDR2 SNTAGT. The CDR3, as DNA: TGTGCCAGCAGAAAGTCCACTGGGAGTACTGAAGCTTTCTTT. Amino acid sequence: CASRKSTGSTEAFF.

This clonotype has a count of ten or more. The CDR3 region has the DNA TGTGCCAGCAGTCAGGGACTAGCGGGAGAGACCCAGTACTTC. Protein: CASSQGLAGETQYF. The chain combines TRBV28 with TRBJ2-5, with 12 bases fitting TRBD2. Germline CDR1 is MDHEN and CDR2 is SYDVKM. The V and J ends lost 5 bases and 4 bases, in that order; junction bases with no gene match: 2. This CDR3 is built from 14 residues.

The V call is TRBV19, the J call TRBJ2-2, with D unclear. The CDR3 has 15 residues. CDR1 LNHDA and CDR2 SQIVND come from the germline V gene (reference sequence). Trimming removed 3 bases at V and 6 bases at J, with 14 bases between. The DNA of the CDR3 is TGTGCCAGTAGTATTCCCAAATCGAGACCCGGGGAGCTGTTTTTT. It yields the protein CASSIPKSRPGELFF. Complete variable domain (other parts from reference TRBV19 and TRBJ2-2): DGGITQSPKYLFRKEGQNVTLSCEQNLNHDAMYWYRQDPGQGLRLIYYSQIVNDFQKGDIAEGYSVSREKKESFPLTVTSAQKNPTAFYLCASSIPKSRPGELFFGEGSRLTVL.

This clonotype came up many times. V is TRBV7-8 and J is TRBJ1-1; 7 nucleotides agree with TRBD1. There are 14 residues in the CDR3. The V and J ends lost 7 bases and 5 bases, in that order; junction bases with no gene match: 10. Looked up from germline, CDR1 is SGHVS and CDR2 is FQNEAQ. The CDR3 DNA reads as TGTGCCAGCACTGAAATGGCAGGGGGGACTGAAGCTTTCTTT. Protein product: CASTEMAGGTEAFF.

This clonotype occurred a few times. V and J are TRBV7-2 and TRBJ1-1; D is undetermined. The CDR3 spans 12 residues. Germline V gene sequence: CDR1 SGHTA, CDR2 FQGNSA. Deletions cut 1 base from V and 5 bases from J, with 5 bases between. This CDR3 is CASSLVRTEAFF. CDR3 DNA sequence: TGTGCCAGCAGCTTAGTTCGGACTGAAGCTTTCTTT. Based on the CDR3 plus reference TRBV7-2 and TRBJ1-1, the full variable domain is GAGVSQSPSNKVTEKGKDVELRCDPISGHTALYWYRQSLGQGLEFLIYFQGNSAPDKSGLPSDRFSAERTGGSVSTLTIQRTQQEDSAVYLCASSLVRTEAFFGQGTRLTVV.

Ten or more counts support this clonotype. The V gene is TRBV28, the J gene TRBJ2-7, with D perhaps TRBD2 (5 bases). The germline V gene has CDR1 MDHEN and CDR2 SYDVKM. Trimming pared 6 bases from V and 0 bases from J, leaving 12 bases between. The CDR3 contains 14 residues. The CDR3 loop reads CASRSGGSSYEQYF. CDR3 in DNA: TGTGCCAGCAGAAGTGGAGGAAGCTCCTACGAGCAGTACTTC.

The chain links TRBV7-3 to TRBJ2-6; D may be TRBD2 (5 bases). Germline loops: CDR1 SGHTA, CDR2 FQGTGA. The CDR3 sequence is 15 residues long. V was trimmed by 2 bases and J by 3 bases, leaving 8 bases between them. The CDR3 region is CASSLSGNGANVLTF. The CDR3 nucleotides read TGTGCCAGCAGCTTATCGGGAAATGGGGCCAACGTCCTGACTTTC. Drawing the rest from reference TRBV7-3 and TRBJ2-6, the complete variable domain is GAGVSQTPSNKVTEKGKYVELRCDPISGHTALYWYRQSLGQGPEFLIYFQGTGAADDSGLPNDRFFAVRPEGSVSTLKIQRTERGDSAVYLCASSLSGNGANVLTFGAGSRLTVL.

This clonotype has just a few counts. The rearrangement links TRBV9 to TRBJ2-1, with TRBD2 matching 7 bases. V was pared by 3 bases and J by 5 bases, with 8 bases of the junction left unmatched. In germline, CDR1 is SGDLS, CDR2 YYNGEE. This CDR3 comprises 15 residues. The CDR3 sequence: CASSALGRVNNEQFF. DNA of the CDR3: TGTGCCAGCAGCGCACTTGGGAGGGTTAACAATGAGCAGTTCTTC.

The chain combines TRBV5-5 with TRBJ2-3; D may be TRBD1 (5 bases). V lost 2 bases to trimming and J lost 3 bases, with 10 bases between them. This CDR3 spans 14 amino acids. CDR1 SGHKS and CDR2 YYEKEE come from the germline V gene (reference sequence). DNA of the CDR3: TGTGCCAGCAGCTTAAGCAGGGTAACAGATACGCAGTATTTT. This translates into CASSLSRVTDTQYF.

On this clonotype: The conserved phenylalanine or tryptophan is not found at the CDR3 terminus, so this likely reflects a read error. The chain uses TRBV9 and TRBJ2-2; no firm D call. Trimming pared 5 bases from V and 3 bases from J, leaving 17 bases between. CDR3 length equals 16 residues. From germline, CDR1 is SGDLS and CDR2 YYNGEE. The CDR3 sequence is CASSQFRVWDTGELFS. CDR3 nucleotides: TGTGCCAGCAGTCAATTTAGGGTGTGGGACACCGGGGAGCTGTTTTCT.

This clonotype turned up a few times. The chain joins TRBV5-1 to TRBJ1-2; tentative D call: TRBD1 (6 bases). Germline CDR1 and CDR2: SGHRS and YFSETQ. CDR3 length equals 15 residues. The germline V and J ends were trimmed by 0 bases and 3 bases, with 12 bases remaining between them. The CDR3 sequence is CASSLATGRDYGYTF. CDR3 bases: TGCGCCAGCAGCTTGGCAACAGGGAGAGACTATGGCTACACCTTC.

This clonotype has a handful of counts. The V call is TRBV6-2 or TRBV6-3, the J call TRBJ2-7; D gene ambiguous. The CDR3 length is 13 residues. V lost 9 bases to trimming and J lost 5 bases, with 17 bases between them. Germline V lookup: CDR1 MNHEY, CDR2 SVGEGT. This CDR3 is CASGVGLGNEQYF. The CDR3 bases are TGTGCCAGTGGGGTAGGCCTTGGGAACGAGCAGTACTTC.

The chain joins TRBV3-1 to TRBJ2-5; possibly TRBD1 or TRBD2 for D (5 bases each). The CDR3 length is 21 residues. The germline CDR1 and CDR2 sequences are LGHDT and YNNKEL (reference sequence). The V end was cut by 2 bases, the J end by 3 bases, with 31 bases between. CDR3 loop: CASSQTVKSPGTRSDKETQYF. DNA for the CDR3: TGTGCCAGCAGCCAAACGGTCAAATCCCCCGGGACCCGGTCGGACAAAGAGACCCAGTACTTC.

This CDR3 reads CASSSLAGKQPQHF. CDR3 nucleotide sequence: TGTGCCAGCAGTTCCCTGGCAGGAAAGCAGCCCCAGCATTTT. The genes are TRBV27 and TRBJ1-5; no clear D. Trimming pared 4 bases from V and 7 bases from J, leaving 14 bases between. Germline V gene data show CDR1 as MNHEY and CDR2 as SMNVEV (reference sequence). The CDR3 contains 14 residues.

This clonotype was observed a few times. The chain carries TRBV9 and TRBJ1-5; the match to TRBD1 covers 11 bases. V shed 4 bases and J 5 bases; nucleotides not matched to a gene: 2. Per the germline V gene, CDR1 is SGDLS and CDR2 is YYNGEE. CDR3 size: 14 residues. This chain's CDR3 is CASSQGQGDQPQHF. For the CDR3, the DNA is TGTGCCAGCAGCCAGGGACAGGGGGATCAGCCCCAGCATTTT.

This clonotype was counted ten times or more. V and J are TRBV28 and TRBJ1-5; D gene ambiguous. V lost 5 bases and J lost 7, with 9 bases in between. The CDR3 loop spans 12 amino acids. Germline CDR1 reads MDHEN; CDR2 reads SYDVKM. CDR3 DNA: TGTGCCAGCAGTCTAACACTGCAGCCCCAGCATTTT. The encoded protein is CASSLTLQPQHF.

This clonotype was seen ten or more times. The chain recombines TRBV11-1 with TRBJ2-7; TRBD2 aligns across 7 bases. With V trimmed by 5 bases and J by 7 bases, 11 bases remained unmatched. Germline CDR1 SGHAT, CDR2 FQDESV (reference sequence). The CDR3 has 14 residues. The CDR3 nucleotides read TGTGCCAGCAGCCCCTGGGAGGGATCACGGGAGCAGTACTTC. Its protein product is CASSPWEGSREQYF. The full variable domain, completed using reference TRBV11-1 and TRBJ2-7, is EAEVAQSPRYKITEKSQAVAFWCDPISGHATLYWYRQILGQGPELLVQFQDESVVDDSQLPKDRFSAERLKGVDSTLKIQPAELGDSAMYLCASSPWEGSREQYFGPGTRLTVT.

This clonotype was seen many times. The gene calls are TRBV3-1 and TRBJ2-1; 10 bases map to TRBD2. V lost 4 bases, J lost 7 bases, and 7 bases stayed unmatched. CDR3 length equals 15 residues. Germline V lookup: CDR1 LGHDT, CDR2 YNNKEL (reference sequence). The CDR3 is CASSRDGLAANEQFF. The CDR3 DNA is TGTGCCAGCAGCCGTGACGGACTAGCGGCGAATGAGCAGTTCTTC.

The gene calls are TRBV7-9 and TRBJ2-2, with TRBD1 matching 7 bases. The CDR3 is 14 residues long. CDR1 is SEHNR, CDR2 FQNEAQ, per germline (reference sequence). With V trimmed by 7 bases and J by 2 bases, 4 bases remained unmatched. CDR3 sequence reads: CASKGDSNTGELFF. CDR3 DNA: TGTGCCAGCAAGGGGGACAGCAACACCGGGGAGCTGTTTTTT.